A few counts support the clone carrying this T cell receptor beta chain. Its target is not known. Germline and junction disagree at one end, which may indicate a read error. Germline V gives CDR1 MNHEY, CDR2 SVGAGI. The CDR3 extends over 13 amino acids. A second PCR, run for roughly 7 to 12 cycles, used a sample-barcoded 5' primer plus a J-beta primer mix. Each cDNA was tagged by a template-switch adaptor containing 12 random nucleotides. From the 5' RACE reads, TCRdb called clonotypes with MiXCR, one entry per CDR3 protein. This sample has roughly 900,000 distinct CDR3 sequences, with around 46% found just once. Healthy Caucasian individuals from Russia aged about 6 to 95 were enrolled as donors. Per sample, no less than 5 micrograms of total RNA were extracted. The sample belongs to a study of blood T cells in healthy people across ages. Study-wide results and limits: Roughly linearly, TCR beta diversity per million T cells fell as age increased.

What was sequenced was blood. The receptor was isolated from a man aged 30-40 years in good health. V gene TRBV6-5 combines with J gene TRBJ2-7; D gene unclear. The CDR3 protein is CASSDSNSYEQYF. CDR3 coding DNA: TGTGCCAGCAGTGACTCGAACTCCTACGAGCAGTACTTC.